The clone carrying this T cell receptor beta chain was seen just once. Its target is not known. Assay used: immunoSEQ multiplex PCR; TCRdb lists only in-frame clones, some missing. The data show about 2 million clones, just under 95% seen once. In germline, CDR1 is LNHDA, CDR2 SQIVND (reference sequence). V lost 3 bases, J lost 3 bases, and 15 bases stayed unmatched. The CDR3 consists of 19 residues. These data belong to a study of shared clonotypes between healthy human individuals. Study details: Three CD4 naive, three CD4 memory, two CD8 naive and one CD8 memory plate were used per donor.

Findings and caveats of the study: Among donors, clonotype sharing was expected to be affected by sequencing depth. Among several donors, approximately 5% of naive CD4 clonotypes were found in common.

Naive CD8 cells comprised CD45RO-negative, CCR7-positively selected cells, excluding terminally differentiated effector memory CD45RA+ cells. The TCR sequence derives from a man aged 18 to 29 in good health. Sequencing used naive CD8+ T cells sorted from blood. The chain recombines TRBV19 with TRBJ2-5; TRBD2 agrees at 11 bases. The CDR3 coding sequence is TGTGCCAGTAGTATTAGCGGGGGGGCAGGAATGGGTCCGGAAGAGACCCAGTACTTC. Translating it yields CASSISGGAGMGPEETQYF.